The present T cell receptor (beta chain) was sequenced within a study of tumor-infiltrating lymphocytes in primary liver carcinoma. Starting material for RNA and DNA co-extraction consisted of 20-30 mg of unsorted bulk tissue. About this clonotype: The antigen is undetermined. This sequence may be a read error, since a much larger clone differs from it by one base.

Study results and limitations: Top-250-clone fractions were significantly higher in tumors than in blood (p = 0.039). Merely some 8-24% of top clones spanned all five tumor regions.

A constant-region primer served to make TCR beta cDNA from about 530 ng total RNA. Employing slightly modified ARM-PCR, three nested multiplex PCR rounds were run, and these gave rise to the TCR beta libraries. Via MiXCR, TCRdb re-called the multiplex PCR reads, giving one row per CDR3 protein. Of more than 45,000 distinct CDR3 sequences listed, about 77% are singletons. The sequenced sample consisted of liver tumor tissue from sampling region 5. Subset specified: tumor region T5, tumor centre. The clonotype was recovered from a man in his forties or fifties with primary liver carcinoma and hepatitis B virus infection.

The CDR3 region is CASSPPSWKGREQYF. The CDR3 bases are TGTGCCAGCTCACCACCTAGCTGGAAAGGTAGGGAGCAGTACTTC. The chain employs TRBV18 and TRBJ2-7; D gene ambiguous. Germline assignment: CDR1 KGHSH and CDR2 LQKENI. The CDR3 runs 15 residues. Trimming stripped 0 bases from V and 7 bases from J, with 16 bases between.